The clone carrying this T cell receptor beta chain was counted between two and nine times. Its antigen is still unknown. V shed 4 bases, J shed 4 bases, and the junction held 10 bases outside the gene matches. CDR1 LGHNA and CDR2 YSLEER come from the germline V gene. There are 17 residues in the CDR3. Time point given: patch test 1, 2 weeks after DPC sensitization. Treatment of the sample: therapeutic diphenylcyclopropenone sensitization with weekly scalp DPC. The source of the sample is a study of human T cells and chemical hapten exposure. Notes on the study in general: Donor immune responses may differ from healthy people's, since all donors had alopecia. Once DPC sensitization occurred, TCRs above 1 in 1000 frequency showed no change.

TCRdb processed the RACE reads anew with MiXCR; each CDR3 protein has one entry. The sample lists roughly 120,000 distinct CDR3 sequences, about 12% occurring once. The sample in question was whole blood, obtained in connection with sensitization to the hapten diphenylcyclopropenone (DPC). V gene TRBV4-3 combines with J gene TRBJ2-1, with TRBD1 identical over 10 bases. This receptor was obtained from a woman between 50 and 59 years old with alopecia areata. Some clones in this sample may be carry-over from other donors' samples. The CDR3 DNA reads as TGCGCCAGCAGCCCGAACGCGGGGACAGGGGTATACAATGAGCAGTTCTTC. As protein: CASSPNAGTGVYNEQFF.